This T cell receptor beta chain was sequenced in a study of T-cell memory formation after mild COVID-19 (dated by TCRdb to the early 2020s). Regarding the complete study: TCR sequence clusters from the two donors were largely donor specific. T-cell clones expanding and contracting after mild COVID-19 in two donors were tracked by longitudinal TCRalpha and TCRbeta repertoire sequencing. Two young, previously healthy adult volunteers made up the cohort, one male and one female. Beyond this particular receptor, the publication reports: Some responding clones were found in pre-infection memory, which suggests that pre-existing cross-reactive memory T cells took part in the SARS-CoV-2 response. The study included only a couple of mild cases, and larger cohorts that include severe cases with pre-infection samples were judged to be necessary. Whether the second-wave clones peaking on day 37 were SARS-CoV-2 specific was not confirmed. Clones contracting from day 15 to 85 had balanced CD4/CD8 phenotypes, while a second wave expanding from day 15 to 37 was biased towards CD4+. Contracting CD4+ clones turned up mainly in the CM and EM memory subsets, whereas EMRA was where CD8+ clones were enriched.

The listed sequencing device is Illumina NovaSeq 6000. Using 5'RACE with constant-segment primers, TCRalpha and TCRbeta cDNA libraries were constructed, with sample barcodes and unique molecular identifiers added in the process. RNA was extracted from every sample with Trizol reagent. Amplification of the libraries took two PCR steps, and the second step added a second sample barcode plus Illumina TruSeq adapters. Sequencing of the libraries was done on an Illumina NovaSeq, producing 2 x 150 bp paired-end reads. Turning to the authors' computational methods: The reads were demultiplexed and collapsed into UMI-guided consensus sequences using migec v1.2.7. Using mixcr v2.1.11, UMI consensuses were aligned to TRA and TRB V and J templates and then assembled into clonotypes. A clonotype was counted as expanded or contracted only when both edgeR and NoisET called the clonotype significant, with the noise models trained on biological replicates. edgeR calls used a false discovery rate-adjusted p below 0.01 and a log2 fold-change threshold of 1. As an exploratory analysis of dynamics, max-normalized trajectories of the 1000 most abundant clonotypes were examined by PCA with hierarchical clustering. The CD4 or CD8 phenotype of responding clones was assigned using the separately sequenced CD4+ and CD8+ repertoires. TCRdb reworked the public reads: Q25 trimming with fastp, MiXCR clone assembly, productive beta chains retained. Here each entry gathers all rows of one CDR3 protein and keeps the most common genes and DNA. TCRdb's processing, not the authors', yielded these V and J calls. Here the sample has 470,000 or so distinct CDR3 sequences; over 15% occur a single time. The ten largest clonotypes hold around a fifth of the sample.

From the cysteine up to the phenylalanine, the CDR3 has a length of 12 residues. CDR3 DNA only is kept here, 36 bases in frame from base 1. V is cut by 4 bases and J by 5 bases, and the space between the germline ends is 9 bases. Based on the germline V gene, the CDR1 and CDR2 sequences are SGHVS and FNYEAQ. This clonotype was detected only a few times. Its antigen is still unknown. Base qualities are not at hand, and no much larger clone is one base apart. PBMCs were isolated by Ficoll-Paque density gradient centrifugation. The chain is assembled from TRBV7-6 and TRBJ2-7, with a weak D call of TRBD2 (6 bases match). Sequenced: PBMCs or a T cell subset sorted from them (not recorded which). The sequence was collected from a young man who had mild COVID-19 (a few samples of this study predate the infection). The sample titles of this study are shuffled in the database, so cell type and time point are left out; the donor was told from shared clones. The nucleotides read TGTGCCAGCAGCTGGAGGGGTGACGAGCAGTACTTC. Translated, this is CASSWRGDEQYF.